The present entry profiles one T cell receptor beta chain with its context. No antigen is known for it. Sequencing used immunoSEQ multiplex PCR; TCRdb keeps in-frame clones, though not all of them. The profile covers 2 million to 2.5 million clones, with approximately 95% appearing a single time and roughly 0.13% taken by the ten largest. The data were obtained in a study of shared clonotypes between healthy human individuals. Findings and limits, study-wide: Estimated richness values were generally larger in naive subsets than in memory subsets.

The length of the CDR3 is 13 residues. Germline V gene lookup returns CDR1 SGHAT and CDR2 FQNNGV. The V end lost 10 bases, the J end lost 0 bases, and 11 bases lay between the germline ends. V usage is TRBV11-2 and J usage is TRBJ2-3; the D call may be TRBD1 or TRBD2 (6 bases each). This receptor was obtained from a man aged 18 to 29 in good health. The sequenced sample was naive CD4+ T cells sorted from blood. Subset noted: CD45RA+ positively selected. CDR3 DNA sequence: TGTGCCACCCAGGGGACTAGCACAGATACGCAGTATTTT. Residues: CATQGTSTDTQYF.